Below, one T cell receptor beta chain is given with its context. The antigen is not known. This table comes from immunoSEQ multiplex PCR, and its TCRdb copy is limited to in-frame clones, with some not included. The data contain approximately 1,000,000 clones, around 78% of them singletons. The CDR3 is made up of 12 amino acids. The J segment lost 8 bases and the V segment lost 10 bases, leaving 10 bases of the junction unmatched. Germline V CDR1 and CDR2: MNHNY, SVGAGI (reference sequence). These data originate in a study of shared clonotypes between healthy human individuals. Study conclusions and caveats: A handful of donors shared approximately 5% of their naive CD4 clonotypes.

The receptor's source is a man between 18 and 35 years old in good health. Some clones in this sample may be carry-over from other donors' samples. Sequenced: memory CD4+ T cells from PBMCs. Subset specified: CD45RA-negative fraction. J is TRBJ1-1 and V is TRBV6-6, with 7 bases fitting TRBD1. The CDR3 region has the DNA TGTGCCATCGGGTTCCGGGACAGCGAAGCTTTCTTT. Its translation is CAIGFRDSEAFF.